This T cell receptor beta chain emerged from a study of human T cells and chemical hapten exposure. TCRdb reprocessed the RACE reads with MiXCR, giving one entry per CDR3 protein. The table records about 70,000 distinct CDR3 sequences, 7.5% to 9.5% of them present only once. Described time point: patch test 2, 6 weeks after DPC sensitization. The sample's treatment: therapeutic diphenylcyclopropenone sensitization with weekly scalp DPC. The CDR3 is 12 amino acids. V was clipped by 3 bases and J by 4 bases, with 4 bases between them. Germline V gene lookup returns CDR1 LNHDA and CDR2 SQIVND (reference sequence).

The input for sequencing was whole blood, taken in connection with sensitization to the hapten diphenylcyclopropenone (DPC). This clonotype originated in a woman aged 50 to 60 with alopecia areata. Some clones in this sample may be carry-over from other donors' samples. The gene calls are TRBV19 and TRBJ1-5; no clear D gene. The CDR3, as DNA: TGTGCCAGTAGTATGGGGAATCAGCCCCAGCATTTT. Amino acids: CASSMGNQPQHF.